Here is one TCR beta chain with its context. The sample originates from a study of T-cell reconstitution after alpha-beta-depleted transplantation in children. Unique molecular identifiers were incorporated when the TCRbeta library was constructed. TCRdb analysed the PCR reads with MiXCR anew, one entry per CDR3 protein. The sample includes fewer than 700,000 distinct CDR3 sequences, more than 20% of them seen just once. Losses at the gene ends were 4 bases for V and 5 bases for J; bases not matched to a gene: 6. The CDR3 has 14 residues. CDR1 and CDR2 from the germline V gene are SGHTA and FQGTGA. The starting material was PBMCs, mostly from graft donor cells, obtained 360 days after TCRalphabeta/CD19-depleted stem cell transplant. The chain is built from TRBV7-3 and TRBJ2-3, with 7 bases aligning to TRBD1. The clonotype originates from a boy younger than two who had a stem cell transplant for acute myeloid leukemia, so the T cells may come from the graft donor. The CDR3 coding sequence is TGTGCCAGCAGCTACCGGACAGGTGAAGATACGCAGTATTTT. It yields the protein CASSYRTGEDTQYF.